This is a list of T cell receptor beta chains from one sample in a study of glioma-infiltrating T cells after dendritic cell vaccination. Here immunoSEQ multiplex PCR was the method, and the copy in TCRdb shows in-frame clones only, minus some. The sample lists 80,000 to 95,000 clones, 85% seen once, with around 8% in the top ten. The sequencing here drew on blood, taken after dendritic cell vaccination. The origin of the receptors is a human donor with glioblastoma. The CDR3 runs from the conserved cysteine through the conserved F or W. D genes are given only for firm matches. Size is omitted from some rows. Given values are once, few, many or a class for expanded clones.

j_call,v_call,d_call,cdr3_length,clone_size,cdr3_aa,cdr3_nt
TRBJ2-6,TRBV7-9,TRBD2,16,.,CASSPSGDPGANVLTF,TGTGCCAGCAGCCCTAGCGGGGATCCTGGGGCCAACGTCCTGACTTTC
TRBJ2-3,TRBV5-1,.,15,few,CASIPQGMATDTQYF,TGCGCCAGCATCCCCCAGGGCATGGCCACAGATACGCAGTATTTT
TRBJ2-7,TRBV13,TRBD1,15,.,CASSTRTGFTYEQYF,TGTGCCAGCAGCACCCGGACAGGGTTCACCTACGAGCAGTACTTC
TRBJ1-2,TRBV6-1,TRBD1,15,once,CASSELGTGPYGYTF,TGTGCCAGCAGTGAATTAGGGACAGGGCCCTATGGCTACACCTTC
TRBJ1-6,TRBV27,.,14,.,CASSFRGPNSPLHF,TGTGCCAGCAGTTTTAGGGGTCCCAATTCACCCCTCCACTTT
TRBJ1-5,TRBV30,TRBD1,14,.,CAWSNRGGDQPQHF,TGTGCCTGGAGCAACAGGGGCGGGGATCAGCCCCAGCATTTT
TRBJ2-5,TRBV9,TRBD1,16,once,CASSVGLGGLAETQYF,TGTGCCAGCAGCGTAGGTTTAGGGGGCTTGGCAGAGACCCAGTACTTC
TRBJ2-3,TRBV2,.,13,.,CASSVTGVDTQYF,TGTGCCAGCAGTGTAACGGGAGTAGATACGCAGTATTTT
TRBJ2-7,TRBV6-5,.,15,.,CASSYSGGASYEQYF,TGTGCCAGCAGTTACTCGGGCGGGGCCTCCTACGAGCAGTACTTC
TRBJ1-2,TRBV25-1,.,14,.,CASSEGGQNYGYTF,TGTGCCAGCAGTGAGGGCGGACAGAACTATGGCTACACCTTC
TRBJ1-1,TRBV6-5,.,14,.,CASRPRGGLVEAFF,TGTGCCAGCAGGCCCCGTGGGGGCCTGGTTGAAGCTTTCTTT
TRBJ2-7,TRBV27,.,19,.,CASSLSDGGPRDGSYEQYF,TGTGCCAGCAGTTTATCGGACGGGGGGCCCAGGGACGGGTCCTACGAGCAGTACTTC
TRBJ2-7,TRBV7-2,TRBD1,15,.,CASSLAGTAAYEQYF,TGTGCCAGCAGCTTAGCGGGGACAGCTGCTTACGAGCAGTACTTC
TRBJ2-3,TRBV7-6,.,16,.,CASSPFGGGPTDTQYF,TGTGCCAGCAGCCCTTTCGGCGGGGGCCCCACAGATACGCAGTATTTT
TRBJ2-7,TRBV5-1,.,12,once,CASSGQGYEQYF,TGCGCCAGCAGCGGGCAGGGCTACGAGCAGTACTTC
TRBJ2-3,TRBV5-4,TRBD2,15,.,CASSLRGTSGDTQYF,TGTGCCAGCAGCTTGCGTGGGACTAGCGGAGATACGCAGTATTTT
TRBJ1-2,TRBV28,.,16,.,CASSFKGRAQFYGYTF,TGTGCCAGCAGTTTTAAGGGGAGGGCCCAATTTTATGGCTACACCTTC
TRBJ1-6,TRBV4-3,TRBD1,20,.,CASSQDPPDRGSSYNSPLHF,TGCGCCAGCAGCCAAGACCCCCCCGACAGGGGTTCCTCCTATAATTCACCCCTCCACTTT
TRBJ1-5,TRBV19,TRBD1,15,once,CATLDRPNSNQPQHF,TGTGCCACTCTGGACAGGCCGAATAGCAATCAGCCCCAGCATTTT
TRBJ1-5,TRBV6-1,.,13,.,CASSEARNQPQHF,TGTGCCAGCAGTGAAGCTCGTAATCAGCCCCAGCATTTT
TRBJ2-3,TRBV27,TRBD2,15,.,CASGILAGGFFTQYF,TGTGCCAGCGGGATTCTAGCGGGAGGGTTTTTTACGCAGTATTTT
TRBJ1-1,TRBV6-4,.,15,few,CASSSNRDGGTEAFF,TGTGCCAGCAGTTCGAACAGGGACGGCGGCACTGAAGCTTTCTTT
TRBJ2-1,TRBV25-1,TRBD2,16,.,CASSPRIAGGLNEQFF,TGTGCCAGCAGTCCCCGGATAGCGGGGGGGTTAAATGAGCAGTTCTTC
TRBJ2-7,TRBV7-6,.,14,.,CASSLAASLYEQYF,TGTGCCAGCAGCTTAGCTGCGAGCCTTTACGAGCAGTACTTC
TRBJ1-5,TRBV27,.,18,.,CASSFRGGGGLSNQPQHF,TGTGCCAGCAGTTTTCGGGGAGGGGGGGGACTTAGCAATCAGCCCCAGCATTTT
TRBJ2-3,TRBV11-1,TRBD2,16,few,CASGLGLAGNTDTQYF,TGTGCCAGCGGCCTGGGACTAGCGGGGAACACAGATACGCAGTATTTT
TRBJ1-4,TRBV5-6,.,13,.,CASSLGQAEKLFF,TGTGCCAGCAGCTTGGGCCAAGCGGAAAAACTGTTTTTT
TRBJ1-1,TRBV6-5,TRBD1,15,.,CASSDRAIMNTEAFF,TGTGCCAGCAGCGACAGGGCTATCATGAACACTGAAGCTTTCTTT
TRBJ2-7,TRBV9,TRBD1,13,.,CASSVGDSYEQYF,TGTGCCAGCAGCGTAGGGGACAGCTACGAGCAGTACTTC
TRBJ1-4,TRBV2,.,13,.,CATIGADSEKLFF,TGTGCCACCATTGGGGCCGATTCGGAAAAACTGTTTTTT
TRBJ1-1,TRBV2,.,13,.,CASSETRPPEAFF,TGTGCCAGCAGTGAGACAAGACCCCCTGAAGCTTTCTTT
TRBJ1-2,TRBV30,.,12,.,CAWNRRLYGYTF,TGTGCCTGGAATCGCAGACTCTATGGCTACACCTTC
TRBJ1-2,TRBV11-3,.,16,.,CASSLELRVWNYGYTF,TGTGCCAGCAGCTTAGAGCTCAGGGTTTGGAACTATGGCTACACCTTC
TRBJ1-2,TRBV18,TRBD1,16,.,CASSSPTGRPNYGYTF,TGTGCCAGCTCATCTCCGACAGGGCGACCTAACTATGGCTACACCTTC
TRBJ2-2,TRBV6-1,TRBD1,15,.,CASRQDRGYDGELFF,TGTGCCAGCAGACAAGACAGGGGGTACGACGGGGAGCTGTTTTTT
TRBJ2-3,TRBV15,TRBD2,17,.,CATSRDQGGTIVNTQYF,TGTGCCACCAGCAGAGATCAGGGAGGGACTATAGTTAATACGCAGTATTTT
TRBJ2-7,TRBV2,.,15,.,CASNTLTGFTYEQYF,TGTGCCAGCAATACATTGACAGGTTTTACCTACGAGCAGTACTTC
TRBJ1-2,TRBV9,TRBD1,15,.,CASSLRQGATYGYTF,TGTGCCAGCAGCCTAAGACAGGGGGCGACTTATGGCTACACCTTC
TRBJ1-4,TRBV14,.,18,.,CASSQDLIRGSPNEKLFF,TGTGCCAGCAGCCAAGATCTTATACGAGGGTCCCCAAATGAAAAACTGTTTTTT
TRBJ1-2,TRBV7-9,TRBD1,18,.,CASSEPGQSTRANYGYTF,TGTGCCAGCAGCGAACCGGGACAGAGTACCCGAGCTAACTATGGCTACACCTTC
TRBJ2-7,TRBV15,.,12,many,CATSRDEREQYF,TGTGCCACCAGCAGAGATGAGAGGGAGCAGTACTTC
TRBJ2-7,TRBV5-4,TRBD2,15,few,CASSLGGGSAYEQYF,TGTGCCAGCAGCTTGGGGGGCGGGAGCGCCTACGAGCAGTACTTC
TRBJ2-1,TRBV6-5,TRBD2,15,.,CASSTGTSFYNEQFF,TGTGCCAGCTCAACCGGGACTAGCTTTTACAATGAGCAGTTCTTC
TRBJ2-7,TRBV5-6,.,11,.,CASEDAYEQYF,TGTGCAAGCGAGGATGCCTACGAGCAGTACTTC
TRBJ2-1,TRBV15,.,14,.,CATSRDRGGNEQFF,TGTGCCACCAGCAGAGACAGGGGTGGTAATGAGCAGTTCTTC